One sample yielded the 22 T cell receptor beta chains listed below, sequenced in a study of T and B cells in COVID-19 patients. Multiplex PCR with BIOMED2 TRB-A/B primer pools amplified TRB rearrangements. TCRdb analysed the multiplex PCR reads with MiXCR anew, one entry per CDR3 protein. This sample carries about 5,100 distinct CDR3 sequences, 27% of them seen once, and the ten largest clones take 35% to 45%. Blood genomic DNA input for TRB amplification was roughly 250-550 ng. Material: blood. The receptors derive from a human donor with active COVID-19.

This clonotype occurred a few times. This chain uses TRBV5-1 with TRBJ2-5; D not resolved. The germline V and J ends were trimmed by 5 bases and 4 bases, with 6 bases remaining between them. The length of the CDR3 is 11 residues. Germline CDR1 is SGHRS and CDR2 is YFSETQ. The CDR3, as DNA: TGCGCCAGCAGTGTCGGAGAGACCCAGTACTTC. This translates into CASSVGETQYF. Full variable domain (remainder filled in from reference TRBV5-1 and TRBJ2-5): KAGVTQTPRYLIKTRGQQVTLSCSPISGHRSVSWYQQTPGQGLQFLFEYFSETQRNKGNFPGRFSGRQFSNSRSEMNVSTLELGDSALYLCASSVGETQYFGPGTRLLVL.

Regarding this clonotype: This may stem from a read error, because a much larger clone lies one nucleotide away. V gene TRBV5-4 combines with J gene TRBJ2-1; D is unclear. The V end was cut by 2 bases, the J end by 5 bases, with 8 bases between. This CDR3 contains 13 residues. Germline V CDR1 and CDR2: SGHNT, YYREEE (reference sequence). The CDR3 coding sequence is TGTGCCAGCAGCTTTACTACCAACAATGAGCAGTTCTTC. It is translated as CASSFTTNNEQFF.

The chain employs TRBV27 and TRBJ1-1, with TRBD1 as a possible D gene (6 bases). Per the germline V gene, CDR1 is MNHEY and CDR2 is SMNVEV (reference sequence). The CDR3 loop spans 14 amino acids. V was trimmed by 3 bases and J by 5 bases, leaving 13 bases between them. The CDR3 is CASSFSTGLTEAFF. The CDR3 region has the DNA TGTGCCAGCAGTTTCTCGACAGGTTTGACTGAAGCTTTCTTT.

The rearrangement uses TRBV7-9 and TRBJ2-2; D is tentatively TRBD1 or TRBD2 (5 bases each). V was pared by 5 bases and J by 5 bases, with 15 bases between. This CDR3 is built from 15 residues. The germline CDR1 and CDR2 sequences are SEHNR and FQNEAQ (reference sequence). CDR3 protein: CASSLGTPRTGELFF. In DNA, the CDR3 is TGTGCCAGCAGCCTGGGGACCCCCAGGACCGGGGAGCTGTTTTTT.

The CDR3 spells CASSWMGVLAFF. The CDR3 bases are TGTGCCAGCAGCTGGATGGGGGTGCTCGCTTTCTTT. This rearrangement joins TRBV7-2 to TRBJ1-1; D may be TRBD1 (5 bases). The CDR3 has 12 amino acids. Germline values: CDR1 SGHTA, CDR2 FQGNSA. V lost 4 bases and J lost 11, with 14 bases in between.

This clonotype is classed as medium-sized. This chain joins TRBV6-5 and TRBJ2-7; D could derive from TRBD1 or TRBD2 (5 bases each). The V end was cut by 3 bases, the J end by 2 bases, with 17 bases between. CDR1 is MNHEY, CDR2 SVGAGI, per germline. This CDR3 comprises 16 residues. This CDR3 reads CASSYGTGRATYEQYF. In DNA form, the CDR3 reads TGTGCCAGCAGTTATGGGACCGGCAGGGCAACCTACGAGCAGTACTTC.

The chain recombines TRBV20-1 with TRBJ2-7; the D is unclear. The CDR3 totals 14 residues. Germline V CDR1 and CDR2: DFQATT, SNEGSKA (reference sequence). V was pared by 3 bases and J by 2 bases, with 14 bases between. CDR3: CSASPDRGTYEQYF. As DNA, the CDR3 is TGCAGTGCTAGTCCCGATCGCGGTACCTACGAGCAGTACTTC.

V and J are TRBV20-1 and TRBJ2-3; 9 positions match TRBD2. Germline assignment: CDR1 DFQATT and CDR2 SNEGSKA (reference sequence). The CDR3 extends over 15 amino acids. With 5 bases clipped from V and 0 bases from J, the junction kept 6 bases outside the gene matches. This CDR3 is CSALLAGLSTDTQYF. DNA for the CDR3: TGCAGTGCTCTCCTAGCGGGGCTGAGCACAGATACGCAGTATTTT.

This clonotype was seen more than once but under ten times. The chain links TRBV6-6 to TRBJ1-1; no clear D. The V gene lost 5 bases and the J gene lost 3 bases, with 7 bases spanning the gap. CDR3 length: 12 amino acids. Per germline, CDR1 MNHNY and CDR2 SVGAGI (reference sequence). CDR3 sequence (DNA): TGTGCCAGCAGTCCCCCGTACACTGAAGCTTTCTTT. Encoded protein: CASSPPYTEAFF.

This sequence joins TRBV7-6 and TRBJ2-5; maybe TRBD1 (7 bases). The germline V and J ends were trimmed by 5 bases and 5 bases, with 18 bases remaining between them. CDR1 is SGHVS and CDR2 is FNYEAQ in the germline V gene. CDR3 length: 15 residues. The CDR3 DNA reads as TGTGCCAGCAGCCTCGGGACAGAGCGGGTGGAGACCCAGTACTTC. The encoded protein is CASSLGTERVETQYF.

By its share, this clonotype is medium-sized. The chain joins TRBV19 to TRBJ1-5, with 7 bases fitting TRBD1. Germline-derived CDR1 and CDR2 are LNHDA and SQIVND (reference sequence). J lost 9 bases, V lost 5 bases, and 7 bases had no gene match. The CDR3 has 13 residues. CDR3 in amino acids: CASSPTGLPPQHF. The DNA of the CDR3 is TGTGCCAGTAGTCCGACAGGGTTGCCGCCCCAGCATTTT.

This chain links TRBV7-6 with TRBJ2-2; no clear D gene. This CDR3 comprises 18 residues. V lost 1 base and J 0 bases, leaving 15 bases between the germline ends. The germline V gene encodes CDR1 SGHVS and CDR2 FNYEAQ. The CDR3 here is CASSLVGERLANTGELFF. CDR3 DNA: TGTGCCAGCAGCTTAGTTGGTGAAAGACTCGCGAACACCGGGGAGCTGTTTTTT.

This sequence joins TRBV5-1 and TRBJ2-5, with D maybe TRBD1 (5 bases). Trimming removed 4 bases at V and 3 bases at J, with 13 bases between. From germline, CDR1 is SGHRS and CDR2 YFSETQ. The CDR3 has 14 amino acids. The CDR3 protein is CASSDADIKETQYF. Here the CDR3 DNA reads TGCGCCAGCAGCGACGCGGACATAAAAGAGACCCAGTACTTC.

The chain employs TRBV4-3 and TRBJ2-5; D remains ambiguous. The V end lost 5 bases, the J end lost 4 bases, and 11 bases lay between the germline ends. CDR1 is LGHNA, CDR2 YSLEER, per germline. The CDR3 spans 13 residues. The CDR3 DNA follows: TGCGCCAGCAGCAAAAACTCCGGAGAGACCCAGTACTTC. Its translation is CASSKNSGETQYF.

This rearrangement joins TRBV6-5 to TRBJ2-7; 7 bases are shared with TRBD1. There are 15 residues in the CDR3. V gave up 5 bases and J gave up 0 bases; unmatched junction bases: 7. The germline V gene encodes CDR1 MNHEY and CDR2 SVGAGI. CDR3 residues: CASSEPDRASYEQYF. In DNA, the CDR3 is TGTGCCAGCAGTGAACCCGACAGGGCCTCCTACGAGCAGTACTTC.

V usage is TRBV20-1 and J usage is TRBJ2-1, with 9 bases identical to TRBD2. The CDR3 covers 15 residues. J lost 8 bases, V lost 6 bases, and 14 bases had no gene match. CDR1 and CDR2 from the germline V gene are DFQATT and SNEGSKA (reference sequence). Here the CDR3 reads CSATTVAGVGDEQFF. The CDR3 bases are TGCAGTGCAACAACCGTAGCGGGAGTTGGCGATGAGCAGTTCTTC.

Judged by abundance, this clonotype is medium-sized. The chain recombines TRBV18 with TRBJ1-3; D not resolved. The CDR3 extends over 14 amino acids. Germline CDR1 KGHSH, CDR2 LQKENI. Trimming took off 2 bases at V and 4 bases at J, with 9 bases between the two ends. The CDR3 loop is CASSPAEVGNTIYF. CDR3 nucleotides: TGTGCCAGCTCACCAGCGGAGGTGGGAAACACCATATATTTT.

J is TRBJ2-6 and V is TRBV5-6; TRBD1 aligns across 7 bases. With 4 bases clipped from V and 4 bases from J, the junction kept 5 bases outside the gene matches. CDR3 length: 15 residues. CDR1 is SGHDT and CDR2 is YYEEEE in the germline V gene. This chain's CDR3 is CASSNTGAGANVLTF. The CDR3, as DNA: TGTGCCAGCAGCAATACAGGGGCCGGGGCCAACGTCCTGACTTTC.

By proportion, this clonotype is medium-sized. The rearrangement links TRBV15 to TRBJ2-1, with a weak D call TRBD2 (6 bases). The CDR3 runs 15 residues. V was clipped by 4 bases and J by 7 bases, with 17 bases between them. Germline V gene lookup returns CDR1 LNHNV and CDR2 YYDKDF (reference sequence). CDR3 sequence: CATSKDPGAGNEQFF. CDR3 DNA: TGTGCCACCAGCAAAGATCCTGGGGCGGGAAATGAGCAGTTCTTC.

This clonotype qualifies as medium-sized. The chain has TRBV27 and TRBJ1-6, with 12 bases that match TRBD1. The germline CDR1 and CDR2 sequences are MNHEY and SMNVEV (reference sequence). CDR3 length: 15 amino acids. V dropped 5 bases and J dropped 14; count of bases not matched to a gene: 10. CDR3 region: CASSPLPGQGAALHF. In DNA form, the CDR3 reads TGTGCCAGCAGTCCGCTCCCGGGACAGGGGGCGGCCCTCCACTTT.

This clonotype was recorded only once. This chain connects TRBV5-6 to TRBJ1-4; 8 nucleotides match TRBD1. CDR1 and CDR2 (germline): SGHDT, YYEEEE. The trim removed 6 bases at V and 4 bases at J, leaving 8 bases unmatched. CDR3 size: 15 residues. CDR3 in amino acids: CASTIRQGLNEKLFF. The CDR3 bases are TGTGCCAGCACCATCCGACAGGGGCTTAATGAAAAACTGTTTTTT.

By sample fraction, this clonotype is medium-sized. V gene TRBV12-3 or TRBV12-4 combines with J gene TRBJ2-5; D may match TRBD1 or TRBD2 (5 bases each). Trimming took off 0 bases at V and 3 bases at J, with 8 bases between the two ends. The CDR3 runs to 14 residues. The CDR3 here is CASSLAGTEETQYF. CDR3 DNA: TGTGCCAGCAGTTTAGCCGGGACGGAAGAGACCCAGTACTTC.